The 18 T cell receptor beta chains below come from one sample, sequenced in a study of T cells after yellow fever vaccination. TCRdb ran MiXCR on the 5' RACE reads and lists one entry per CDR3 protein. The data contain about 500,000 distinct CDR3 sequences, less than 20% of them seen just once; the ten biggest clones take up 17%. The sample in question was PBMCs, obtained less than 6 days after the first yellow fever vaccination. These TCRs come from a man aged 18 to 30 who received the YFV17D yellow fever vaccine.

This clonotype has only a few counts. The CDR3 DNA reads as TGTGCCAGCAGTTGGGACCGCCGGGGGGAGACCCAGTACTTC. It codes for CASSWDRRGETQYF. The gene calls are TRBV6-5 and TRBJ2-5, with D maybe TRBD2 (6 bases). Per the germline V gene, CDR1 is MNHEY and CDR2 is SVGAGI. V was cut by 4 bases and J by 5 bases, with 14 bases left in between. The CDR3 has 14 amino acids.

A remark on this clonotype: This is likely a read error, given that the CDR3 carries no conserved phenylalanine or tryptophan at its end. CDR3 sequence: CASSQDLAGGRTQYY. For the CDR3, the DNA is TGTGCCAGCAGCCAAGATCTAGCGGGGGGGCGTACGCAGTATTAT. The chain is built from TRBV3-1 and TRBJ2-3, with TRBD2 matching over 12 bases. This CDR3 region has 15 residues. Looked up from germline, CDR1 is LGHDT and CDR2 is YNNKEL (reference sequence). Unmatched junction bases numbered 3, after V lost 0 bases and J lost 8 bases.

This chain connects TRBV10-2 to TRBJ1-2, with TRBD1 as a possible D gene (5 bases). The germline V and J ends were trimmed by 2 bases and 8 bases, with 12 bases remaining between them. CDR1 WSHSY and CDR2 SAAADI come from the germline V gene. CDR3 length: 13 amino acids. Written as DNA, the CDR3 is TGCGCCAGCAGTGAGCAACCTGGGGGAGGCTACACCTTC. Its protein is CASSEQPGGGYTF.

The table lists this clonotype with a few counts. The V call is TRBV27, the J call TRBJ1-6, with D unresolved. Trimming removed 7 bases from V and 7 bases from J, with 8 bases in between. The CDR3 is 12 residues long. CDR1 and CDR2 from the germline V gene are MNHEY and SMNVEV (reference sequence). CDR3 sequence: CASTAGNSPLHF. The CDR3 coding sequence is TGTGCCAGCACGGCGGGAAATTCACCCCTCCACTTT.

This clonotype was counted a few times. The chain employs TRBV12-3 or TRBV12-4 and TRBJ1-1; 8 bases are a match to TRBD1. The CDR3 sequence is 15 residues long. V shed 5 bases, J shed 2 bases, and the junction held 7 bases outside the gene matches. The CDR3 DNA sequence: TGTGCCAGCAGTGACAGGGGCTGGGAAAACACTGAAGCTTTCTTT. Its translation: CASSDRGWENTEAFF.

V usage is TRBV28 and J usage is TRBJ2-3, with D perhaps matching TRBD2 (6 bases). CDR3 length: 19 residues. V was shortened by 6 bases and J by 0 bases, with 25 bases between the two germline ends. CDR1 and CDR2 from the germline V gene are MDHEN and SYDVKM. CDR3 bases: TGTGCCAGCAGATCTACCAGGGTGCGGGGTAACCTGAGCACAGATACGCAGTATTTT. It codes for CASRSTRVRGNLSTDTQYF.

A few counts support this clonotype. The chain uses TRBV25-1 and TRBJ1-6, with 7 bases fitting TRBD1. Trimming at V came to 4 bases and at J to 6 bases, leaving 18 bases not matched to a gene. This CDR3 is 19 amino acids long. Looked up from germline, CDR1 is MGHDK and CDR2 is SYGVNS. CDR3 coding DNA: TGTGCCAGCAGTGCCTCCCGACAGGGAGATATCCTTGGTAATTCACCCCTCCACTTT. Its translation: CASSASRQGDILGNSPLHF.

This clonotype was detected only a few times. The gene calls are TRBV11-1 and TRBJ2-1, with 10 bases aligning to TRBD2. Losses at the gene ends were 4 bases for V and 4 bases for J; bases not matched to a gene: 13. The CDR3 consists of 18 residues. Germline CDR1 reads SGHAT; CDR2 reads FQDESV (reference sequence). CDR3 amino acids: CASSSHPITSGVYNEQFF. For the CDR3, the DNA is TGTGCCAGCAGCTCCCACCCTATTACTAGCGGGGTTTACAATGAGCAGTTCTTC.

V usage is TRBV6-4 and J usage is TRBJ2-2; 10 bases agree with TRBD2. V trimming: 4 bases; J trimming: 2 bases; junction bases outside the gene matches: 10. Germline-derived CDR1 and CDR2 are MRHNA and SNTAGT. The CDR3 is 18 residues long. The DNA for the CDR3 is TGTGCCAGCAGTGCCCGAGCGGGGGGGGTCCTTAACACCGGGGAGCTGTTTTTT. It encodes CASSARAGGVLNTGELFF.

This clonotype was seen only a few times. The chain joins TRBV10-3 to TRBJ2-5; 7 bases map to TRBD1. J gave up 5 bases and V 7 bases, and 13 bases lay outside the gene matches. The CDR3 totals 15 residues. Per the germline V gene, CDR1 is ENHRY and CDR2 is SYGVKD. The CDR3: CAIKRGQGLKETQYF. The CDR3 nucleotides read TGTGCCATCAAGAGGGGGCAGGGGTTGAAGGAGACCCAGTACTTC.

This clonotype was detected only a few times. The chain employs TRBV7-2 and TRBJ1-5, with a possible D match to TRBD1 (5 bases). The CDR3 contains 14 residues. Germline lookup yields CDR1 SGHTA and CDR2 FQGNSA. Deletions cut 5 bases from V and 7 bases from J, with 15 bases between. CDR3 residues: CASSPRSGYQPQHF. CDR3 in DNA: TGTGCCAGCAGCCCAAGGTCAGGGTACCAGCCCCAGCATTTT.

The table lists this clonotype with a few counts. The chain employs TRBV7-3 and TRBJ2-3, with D unresolved. CDR3 length equals 15 residues. The V end lost 3 bases, the J end lost 0 bases, and 10 bases lay between the germline ends. CDR1 SGHTA and CDR2 FQGTGA come from the germline V gene. The DNA for the CDR3 is TGTGCCAGCAGCTTGACGTACACTAGCACAGATACGCAGTATTTT. It translates to CASSLTYTSTDTQYF.

This clonotype was picked up a small number of times. The chain carries TRBV3-1 and TRBJ1-2; the D gene is possibly TRBD1 (5 bases). Trimming removed 4 bases at V and 5 bases at J, with 14 bases between. CDR1 and CDR2 (germline): LGHDT, YNNKEL (reference sequence). This CDR3 spans 14 amino acids. CDR3: CASSLTGEFYGYTF. The CDR3 bases are TGTGCCAGCAGCCTTACAGGCGAGTTTTATGGCTACACCTTC.

This clonotype was seen many times. Compared with germline, one end of the junction differs, possibly owing to a read error. V usage is TRBV5-6 and J usage is TRBJ1-1; D gene uncertain. This CDR3 comprises 13 residues. Germline values: CDR1 SGHDT, CDR2 YYEEEE. CDR3 loop: CASSPTGNPEAFF. DNA of the CDR3: TGTGCCAGCAGCCCTACTGGGAACCCTGAAGCTTTCTTT.

J is TRBJ1-4 and V is TRBV6-5, with a tentative D call TRBD1 (5 bases). This CDR3 region has 14 residues. Germline CDR1 is MNHEY and CDR2 is SVGAGI. The V gene lost 2 bases and the J gene lost 12 bases, with 16 bases spanning the gap. This CDR3 is CASSYRGPTGELFF. CDR3 coding DNA: TGTGCCAGCAGTTACAGGGGACCGACTGGGGAACTGTTTTTT.

The chain carries TRBV28 and TRBJ2-3; 9 bases line up with TRBD2. The CDR3 is 18 residues long. Trimming removed 5 bases from V and 5 bases from J; junction bases left unmatched: 17. The germline CDR1 and CDR2 sequences are MDHEN and SYDVKM. CDR3 amino acids: CASSPPLFAGGTQDTQYF. The CDR3 nucleotides are TGTGCCAGCAGTCCCCCCCTGTTTGCGGGGGGGACCCAAGATACGCAGTATTTT.

This clonotype was seen more than once but under ten times. The chain couples TRBV5-1 to TRBJ2-1; D is ambiguous. The germline V and J ends were trimmed by 0 bases and 10 bases, with 8 bases remaining between them. The germline V gene has CDR1 SGHRS and CDR2 YFSETQ. The CDR3 loop spans 12 amino acids. CDR3 loop: CASSLGVHEQFF. As DNA, the CDR3 is TGCGCCAGCAGCTTGGGAGTTCACGAGCAGTTCTTC.

This clonotype was observed a handful of times. The chain recombines TRBV2 with TRBJ2-2; D is possibly TRBD2 (6 bases). V was trimmed by 11 bases and J by 0 bases, leaving 13 bases between them. CDR1 is SNHLY and CDR2 is FYNNEI in the germline V gene. CDR3 size: 14 residues. CDR3 nucleotide sequence: TGTGCCGGCGGAGGGCCGGCGAACACCGGGGAGCTGTTTTTT. It encodes CAGGGPANTGELFF.